The 32 T cell receptor beta chains below all came from one sample that was sequenced in a study of blood T cell repertoires in COVID-19. The repertoire was sequenced with immunoSEQ multiplex PCR; TCRdb's copy has only in-frame clones and lacks some. The data hold 110,000 to 150,000 clones, with around 76% observed a single time. The sample taken for sequencing was peripheral blood. The receptors shown here come from a man between 60 and 75 years old with acute or convalescent COVID-19.

J is TRBJ2-7 and V is TRBV6-6; 13 bases map to TRBD2. J gave up 2 bases and V 2 bases, and 3 bases lay outside the gene matches. In germline, CDR1 is MNHNY, CDR2 SVGAGI (reference sequence). This CDR3 comprises 16 residues. CDR3 nucleotides: TGTGCCAGCAGTTACACCGGGACTAGCGGGACCTACGAGCAGTACTTC. Protein sequence: CASSYTGTSGTYEQYF.

The rearrangement uses TRBV19 and TRBJ2-7; TRBD1 aligns across 9 bases. CDR1 and CDR2 (germline): LNHDA, SQIVND (reference sequence). V was pared by 4 bases and J by 6 bases, with 7 bases of the junction left unmatched. This CDR3 comprises 14 residues. CDR3 nucleotide sequence: TGTGCCAGTAGTACCGGGACAGGGAGAATCGAGCAGTACTTC. It specifies CASSTGTGRIEQYF.

The chain has TRBV4-2 and TRBJ2-3; 10 positions agree with TRBD2. CDR3 size: 17 residues. Trimming at V came to 0 bases and at J to 5 bases, leaving 8 bases not matched to a gene. Germline loops: CDR1 LGHNA, CDR2 YNFKEQ. CDR3 region: CASSQDSLAGAVDTQYF. The CDR3 bases are TGTGCCAGCAGCCAAGATTCGCTAGCGGGAGCTGTAGATACGCAGTATTTT.

The rearrangement joins TRBV30 to TRBJ2-2; 7 positions match TRBD2. V was pared by 5 bases and J by 1 base, with 4 bases of the junction left unmatched. This CDR3 contains 14 residues. In germline, CDR1 is GTSNPN, CDR2 SVGIG (reference sequence). This CDR3 reads CAWQRELNTGELFF. In DNA form, the CDR3 reads TGTGCCTGGCAGCGGGAACTGAACACCGGGGAGCTGTTTTTT.

The chain is built from TRBV19 and TRBJ1-2, with unresolved D. Trimming took off 5 bases at V and 2 bases at J, with 6 bases between the two ends. CDR1 and CDR2 from the germline V gene are LNHDA and SQIVND (reference sequence). The CDR3 sequence is 12 residues long. In DNA form, the CDR3 reads TGTGCCAGTAGTGGACTGAACTATGGCTACACCTTC. Translated: CASSGLNYGYTF.

This clone has just a few counts. Other DNA sequences from this sample encode an identical CDR3 as well. The chain has TRBV5-1 and TRBJ2-1; 10 nucleotides match TRBD2. From germline, CDR1 is SGHRS and CDR2 YFSETQ. This CDR3 spans 17 amino acids. The V and J ends lost 0 bases and 0 bases, in that order; junction bases with no gene match: 3. Written as DNA, the CDR3 is TGCGCCAGCAGCTTGGGACTAGCGGGCGCCTCCTACAATGAGCAGTTCTTC. This encodes CASSLGLAGASYNEQFF.

The gene calls are TRBV2 and TRBJ1-4, with TRBD1 as a possible D gene (6 bases). The germline CDR1 and CDR2 sequences are SNHLY and FYNNEI. Trimming took off 6 bases at V and 0 bases at J, with 17 bases between the two ends. The CDR3 runs 17 residues. The CDR3 reads CASRGTPTDPTNEKLFF. The CDR3 coding sequence is TGTGCCAGCAGGGGGACACCGACAGACCCAACTAATGAAAAACTGTTTTTT.

V gene TRBV30 combines with J gene TRBJ2-5; D not certain. Germline CDR1 is GTSNPN and CDR2 is SVGIG (reference sequence). Trimming left V 2 bases short and J 4 bases short, with 11 bases between. CDR3 length: 13 residues. CDR3 sequence reads: CAWSSTFGETQYF. The CDR3, as DNA: TGTGCCTGGAGTTCTACGTTTGGAGAGACCCAGTACTTC. The full variable domain, in which reference TRBV30 and TRBJ2-5 provide the parts outside the CDR3, is SQTIHQWPATLVQPVGSPLSLECTVEGTSNPNLYWYRQAAGRGLQLLFYSVGIGQISSEVPQNLSASRPQDRQFILSSKKLLLSDSGFYLCAWSSTFGETQYFGPGTRLLVL.

This chain links TRBV27 with TRBJ2-1; D is possibly TRBD1 (6 bases). The length of the CDR3 is 14 residues. With 1 base removed from V and 4 bases from J, the gap between germline ends came to 8 bases. The germline V gene has CDR1 MNHEY and CDR2 SMNVEV (reference sequence). CDR3 DNA sequence: TGTGCCAGCAGTTTATGGACAGAGTACAATGAGCAGTTCTTC. It codes for CASSLWTEYNEQFF.

The count of this clone is one. The rearrangement links TRBV7-8 to TRBJ2-2; TRBD2 agrees at 9 bases. CDR3 length: 16 residues. Trimming cost V 1 base and J 5 bases; bases outside gene matches: 5. Germline values: CDR1 SGHVS, CDR2 FQNEAQ. Here the CDR3 DNA reads TGTGCCAGCAGCTTAGGTGCGGGAGGGCTTACCGGGGAGCTGTTTTTT. Encoded protein: CASSLGAGGLTGELFF.

The CDR3 region is CASSTRLADSDTQYF. DNA for the CDR3: TGTGCCAGCTCAACGCGACTAGCTGATTCAGATACGCAGTATTTT. The chain is built from TRBV18 and TRBJ2-3, with TRBD2 matching over 7 bases. Trimming removed 5 bases from V and 4 bases from J; junction bases left unmatched: 9. The germline V gene has CDR1 KGHSH and CDR2 LQKENI. CDR3 length: 15 residues.

Comments on this clone: The junction does not match germline at one end; this may be a read error. V usage is TRBV7-8 and J usage is TRBJ2-2; D gene unclear. Germline CDR1 reads SGHVS; CDR2 reads FQNEAQ. There are 12 residues in the CDR3. This CDR3 reads CASRRILSQAIF. The CDR3 coding sequence is TGTGCCAGCAGGCGGATCTTGTCTCAAGCAATTTTT.

This clone has a single count. The gene calls are TRBV19 and TRBJ2-7; 8 nucleotides match TRBD1. Unmatched junction bases numbered 6, after V lost 3 bases and J lost 5 bases. CDR1 and CDR2 (germline): LNHDA, SQIVND (reference sequence). This CDR3 comprises 14 residues. In DNA, the CDR3 is TGTGCCAGTAGTATGACGGGACAGGTCCACGAGCAGTACTTC. Protein product: CASSMTGQVHEQYF.

The chain combines TRBV5-1 with TRBJ2-7; D is undetermined. The germline CDR1 and CDR2 sequences are SGHRS and YFSETQ. This CDR3 comprises 11 residues. V lost 7 bases to trimming and J lost 4 bases, with 9 bases between them. The CDR3 DNA is TGCGCCAGCGGTTACAGTTACGAGCAGTACTTC. Protein sequence: CASGYSYEQYF. The whole variable domain, filled in from reference TRBV5-1 and TRBJ2-7, reads KAGVTQTPRYLIKTRGQQVTLSCSPISGHRSVSWYQQTPGQGLQFLFEYFSETQRNKGNFPGRFSGRQFSNSRSEMNVSTLELGDSALYLCASGYSYEQYFGPGTRLTVT.

The gene calls are TRBV11-2 and TRBJ2-7; 12 bases align to TRBD2. The CDR3 loop spans 17 amino acids. With V trimmed by 8 bases and J by 4 bases, 15 bases remained unmatched. Germline CDR1 reads SGHAT; CDR2 reads FQNNGV. CDR3 DNA sequence: TGTGCCAGCTCCCCCCTCGGGCTAGCGGGAGGGGCTTACGAGCAGTACTTC. Residues: CASSPLGLAGGAYEQYF.

The chain joins TRBV2 to TRBJ2-3, with D hard to call. Germline V gives CDR1 SNHLY, CDR2 FYNNEI. The CDR3 extends over 13 amino acids. V was clipped by 4 bases and J by 5 bases, with 10 bases between them. The CDR3 spells CASSGPSRDTQYF. Written as DNA, the CDR3 is TGTGCCAGCAGTGGCCCCTCGCGAGATACGCAGTATTTT.

This clone was counted a few times. V and J are TRBV2 and TRBJ2-7, with TRBD2 matching 14 bases. The V and J ends lost 1 base and 1 base, in that order; junction bases with no gene match: 3. CDR1 and CDR2 from the germline V gene are SNHLY and FYNNEI. CDR3 length equals 17 residues. The CDR3 nucleotides read TGTGCCAGCAGTGAAGAAGGACTAGCGGGAGGTTCCTACGAGCAGTACTTC. Protein: CASSEEGLAGGSYEQYF. The full variable domain, completed using reference TRBV2 and TRBJ2-7, is EPEVTQTPSHQVTQMGQEVILRCVPISNHLYFYWYRQILGQKVEFLVSFYNNEISEKSEIFDDQFSVERPDGSNFTLKIRSTKLEDSAMYFCASSEEGLAGGSYEQYFGPGTRLTVT.

The rearrangement links TRBV28 to TRBJ2-2; 7 bases are a match to TRBD1. CDR1 and CDR2 (germline): MDHEN, SYDVKM. J gave up 2 bases and V 2 bases, and 2 bases lay outside the gene matches. This CDR3 region has 15 residues. In DNA form, the CDR3 reads TGTGCCAGCAGTTTAGTAGGGGGCAACACCGGGGAGCTGTTTTTT. This codes for CASSLVGGNTGELFF.

This chain joins TRBV7-9 and TRBJ1-2; TRBD1 is a possible D gene (6 bases). Germline CDR1 reads SEHNR; CDR2 reads FQNEAQ (reference sequence). The V and J ends lost 1 base and 7 bases respectively, with 16 bases between them. The CDR3 spans 15 residues. CDR3 region: CASSLGWAQGFGYTF. The CDR3 DNA sequence: TGTGCCAGCAGCTTAGGTTGGGCACAGGGCTTTGGCTACACCTTC. The full variable domain, its missing parts supplied by reference TRBV7-9 and TRBJ1-2, is DTGVSQNPRHKITKRGQNVTFRCDPISEHNRLYWYRQTLGQGPEFLTYFQNEAQLEKSRLLSDRFSAERPKGSFSTLEIQRTEQGDSAMYLCASSLGWAQGFGYTFGSGTRLTVV.

The table lists this clone with a few counts. This sequence joins TRBV6-5 and TRBJ2-7; D might be TRBD2 (6 bases). Germline CDR1 reads MNHEY; CDR2 reads SVGAGI. With 4 bases removed from V and 5 bases from J, the gap between germline ends came to 18 bases. CDR3 length: 15 amino acids. In nucleotides, the CDR3 is TGTGCCAGCAGTTCCACTAGCTCCCCCCCGGACGAGCAGTACTTC. Its protein product is CASSSTSSPPDEQYF.

The rearrangement joins TRBV28 to TRBJ1-6; the D is unclear. The CDR3 sequence is 14 residues long. The V gene lost 2 bases and the J gene lost 10 bases, with 12 bases spanning the gap. Germline V lookup: CDR1 MDHEN, CDR2 SYDVKM. The CDR3 sequence is CASSLPRSGSPLHF. The CDR3 DNA follows: TGTGCCAGCAGTTTACCCAGGTCTGGGTCACCCCTCCACTTT.

The chain employs TRBV7-3 and TRBJ2-2; 8 bases agree with TRBD2. The junction had 7 bases not matched to a gene; V was cut back by 1 base and J by 6 bases. The CDR3 extends over 16 amino acids. Germline V gives CDR1 SGHTA, CDR2 FQGTGA. The CDR3 region has the DNA TGTGCCAGCAGCTTAAACGGAGCGGGAGTCCCCGGGGAGCTGTTTTTT. This sequence encodes CASSLNGAGVPGELFF.

This sequence joins TRBV19 and TRBJ2-7; 8 bases match TRBD1. This CDR3 has 13 residues. V was pared by 9 bases and J by 0 bases, with 4 bases of the junction left unmatched. The V gene's germline CDR1 is LNHDA and CDR2 SQIVND (reference sequence). The CDR3: CASSDRDSYEQYF. The CDR3, as DNA: TGTGCCAGCTCGGACAGGGACTCCTACGAGCAGTACTTC.

This clone was observed once. The gene calls are TRBV11-2 and TRBJ2-1, with TRBD2 matching 7 bases. J was trimmed by 11 bases and V by 5 bases; bases with no gene match: 18. This CDR3 is 16 amino acids long. Germline V CDR1 and CDR2: SGHAT, FQNNGV. The CDR3 DNA reads as TGTGCCAGCAGCGCCCCCGCTGTGGGGACTACTAATAAGCAGTTCTTC. Translation gives CASSAPAVGTTNKQFF.

This chain connects TRBV28 to TRBJ2-5, with D possibly TRBD1 on 6 matching bases. CDR3 size: 12 residues. Per the germline V gene, CDR1 is MDHEN and CDR2 is SYDVKM. V lost 5 bases to trimming and J lost 6 bases, with 10 bases between them. In nucleotides, the CDR3 is TGTGCCAGCAGTACAGGGTGGAAGACCCAGTACTTC. Translated: CASSTGWKTQYF.

The chain uses TRBV6-5 and TRBJ2-1; D remains ambiguous. This CDR3 has 11 residues. Germline values: CDR1 MNHEY, CDR2 SVGAGI. Deletions cut 2 bases from V and 9 bases from J, with 5 bases between. CDR3 sequence: CASSYDFEQFF. The CDR3, as DNA: TGTGCCAGCAGTTACGACTTTGAGCAGTTCTTC.

This clone was observed many times. The rearrangement uses TRBV10-1 and TRBJ2-7; 15 bases are shared with TRBD2. Looked up from germline, CDR1 is WNHNN and CDR2 is SYGVQD (reference sequence). The CDR3 contains 15 residues. J lost 7 bases, V lost 0 bases, and 1 base had no gene match. The CDR3 region has the DNA TGCGCCAGCAGTGAGTCGGGACTAGCGGGAGGTGAGCAGTACTTC. Translation: CASSESGLAGGEQYF.

J is TRBJ2-2 and V is TRBV10-2; 11 bases fit TRBD2. Looked up from germline, CDR1 is WSHSY and CDR2 is SAAADI. With 6 bases clipped from V and 2 bases from J, the junction kept 5 bases outside the gene matches. The CDR3 is made up of 16 amino acids. The CDR3 protein is CASSAGLAVNTGELFF. The CDR3 nucleotides are TGCGCCAGCAGCGCGGGACTAGCGGTTAACACCGGGGAGCTGTTTTTT.

The chain uses TRBV3-1 (or the pseudogene TRBV3-2) and TRBJ2-2, with TRBD2 matching over 7 bases. The CDR3 length is 15 residues. Per the germline V gene, CDR1 is LGHDT and CDR2 is YNNKEL (reference sequence). J lost 5 bases, V lost 5 bases, and 8 bases had no gene match. The CDR3 DNA sequence: TGTGCCAGCAGCGGTTGGGGGGGAGGAACCGGGGAGCTGTTTTTT. Translation gives CASSGWGGGTGELFF.

V is TRBV5-1 and J is TRBJ2-7; D is perhaps TRBD1 (5 bases). The V gene lost 4 bases and the J gene lost 3 bases, with 14 bases spanning the gap. Per germline, CDR1 SGHRS and CDR2 YFSETQ. The CDR3 has 14 residues. The CDR3 is CASSIRQHHYEQYF. The CDR3 region has the DNA TGCGCCAGCAGCATAAGACAGCATCACTACGAGCAGTACTTC.

This clone turned up a few times. This chain uses TRBV19 with TRBJ2-2, with a possible D match to TRBD1 (5 bases). Germline CDR1 and CDR2: LNHDA and SQIVND (reference sequence). The CDR3 has 14 residues. The V end lost 7 bases, the J end lost 0 bases, and 9 bases lay between the germline ends. The CDR3 DNA reads as TGTGCCAGTACAGGGCTAGCGAACACCGGGGAGCTGTTTTTT. Translated: CASTGLANTGELFF.

This clone has a handful of counts. The V call is TRBV19, the J call TRBJ2-1; D is unresolved. V gave up 3 bases and J gave up 7 bases, with 7 bases separating them. This CDR3 region has 12 residues. Germline lookup yields CDR1 LNHDA and CDR2 SQIVND (reference sequence). The DNA of the CDR3 is TGTGCCAGTAGTATTTACGGGAATGAGCAGTTCTTC. As protein: CASSIYGNEQFF.